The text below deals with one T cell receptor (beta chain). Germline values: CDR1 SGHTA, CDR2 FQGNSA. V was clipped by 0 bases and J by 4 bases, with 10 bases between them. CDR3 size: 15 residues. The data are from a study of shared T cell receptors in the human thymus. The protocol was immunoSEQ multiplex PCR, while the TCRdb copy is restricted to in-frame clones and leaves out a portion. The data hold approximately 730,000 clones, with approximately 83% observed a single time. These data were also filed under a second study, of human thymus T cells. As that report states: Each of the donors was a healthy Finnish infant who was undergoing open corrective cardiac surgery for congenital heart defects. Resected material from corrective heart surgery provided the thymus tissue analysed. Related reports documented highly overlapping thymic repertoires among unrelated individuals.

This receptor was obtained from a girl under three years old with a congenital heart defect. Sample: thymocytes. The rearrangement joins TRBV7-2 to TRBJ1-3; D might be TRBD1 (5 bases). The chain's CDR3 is CASSLAAGSGNTIYF. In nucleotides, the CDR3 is TGTGCCAGCAGCTTAGCGGCAGGGTCCGGAAACACCATATATTTT.